One and the same sample provided the 11 T cell receptor beta chains below, sequenced in a study of blood T cell repertoires in COVID-19. The data were produced by immunoSEQ multiplex PCR, yet TCRdb's version contains in-frame clones alone and is incomplete. Among approximately 240,000 clones listed, nearly 90% were seen once. Input material: peripheral blood. The source is a young woman who had recovered from COVID-19.

The V gene is TRBV27, the J gene TRBJ1-1; maybe TRBD1 (6 bases). Germline V gene data show CDR1 as MNHEY and CDR2 as SMNVEV (reference sequence). This CDR3 region has 15 residues. Trimming removed 5 bases from V and 3 bases from J, with 16 bases in between. The CDR3 sequence: CASSTLQGKDTEAFF. The CDR3 DNA reads TGTGCCAGCAGTACCCTACAGGGTAAGGACACTGAAGCTTTCTTT.

This chain links TRBV6-5 with TRBJ1-6; the D gene is possibly TRBD1 (6 bases). CDR1 MNHEY and CDR2 SVGAGI come from the germline V gene. This CDR3 comprises 13 residues. The ends were cut back, 6 bases at V and 9 bases at J, with 12 bases in the middle. CDR3 in DNA: TGTGCCAGCAGCGGGGGGGGGCCTTCACCCCTCCACTTT. Protein: CASSGGGPSPLHF.

The chain links TRBV11-2 to TRBJ1-4, with D unclear. This CDR3 is 16 amino acids long. V lost 0 bases and J 5 bases, leaving 13 bases between the germline ends. Germline V CDR1 and CDR2: SGHAT, FQNNGV. This CDR3 is CASSLDPEVLNEKLFF. The CDR3 nucleotides read TGTGCCAGCAGCTTAGATCCGGAGGTACTGAATGAAAAACTGTTTTTT.

The chain combines TRBV11-2 with TRBJ1-4; D is uncertain. The germline CDR1 and CDR2 sequences are SGHAT and FQNNGV. This CDR3 is 15 amino acids long. V was clipped by 5 bases and J by 1 base, with 11 bases between them. This chain's CDR3 is CASSPLRGTNEKLFF. CDR3 DNA sequence: TGTGCCAGCAGCCCCCTCCGGGGAACTAATGAAAAACTGTTTTTT.

This clone was counted a single time. The J gene is TRBJ2-5, the V gene TRBV30; 10 bases agree with TRBD1. After removal of 4 bases from V and 5 bases from J, the junction contained 10 bases not matched to a gene. CDR1 and CDR2 (germline): GTSNPN, SVGIG (reference sequence). This CDR3 is built from 15 residues. CDR3 coding DNA: TGTGCCTGGAAAGGGGACAGGGGAAGATGGGAGACCCAGTACTTC. Translation: CAWKGDRGRWETQYF.

The chain uses TRBV25-1 and TRBJ1-4, with D possibly being TRBD1 (5 bases). The CDR3 runs 15 residues. V lost 3 bases to trimming and J lost 7 bases, with 15 bases between them. The V gene's germline CDR1 is MGHDK and CDR2 SYGVNS. In nucleotides, the CDR3 is TGTGCCAGCAGTGATAAGACAGTTCCTTCTGAAAAACTGTTTTTT. As protein: CASSDKTVPSEKLFF.

The chain employs TRBV10-1 and TRBJ2-1; D is perhaps TRBD1 (6 bases). The CDR3 has 14 residues. The germline V and J ends were trimmed by 6 bases and 3 bases, with 12 bases remaining between them. Germline values: CDR1 WNHNN, CDR2 SYGVQD (reference sequence). The CDR3 is CASSPGHRYNEQFF. The CDR3 nucleotides read TGCGCCAGCAGCCCGGGACATCGCTACAATGAGCAGTTCTTC.

CDR3 protein: CASSGTGDREQYF. CDR3 coding DNA: TGTGCCAGCAGTGGGACAGGGGACCGCGAGCAGTACTTC. The chain combines TRBV5-4 with TRBJ2-7, with 10 nucleotides matching TRBD1. CDR1 is SGHNT and CDR2 is YYREEE in the germline V gene (reference sequence). V lost 5 bases and J lost 6; bases outside the gene matches: 5. This CDR3 spans 13 amino acids.

This chain joins TRBV9 and TRBJ2-7; 12 bases are shared with TRBD2. This CDR3 comprises 16 residues. Trimming took 4 bases from V and 2 from J; bases not matched to a gene: 7. Germline CDR1 is SGDLS and CDR2 is YYNGEE. This chain's CDR3 is CASSSGLAGSPYEQYF. In nucleotides, the CDR3 is TGTGCCAGCAGCTCCGGACTAGCGGGAAGCCCCTACGAGCAGTACTTC.

This rearrangement joins TRBV7-2 to TRBJ1-2; D uncertain. V lost 0 bases and J lost 5, with 13 bases in between. This CDR3 comprises 15 residues. Germline loops: CDR1 SGHTA, CDR2 FQGNSA. CDR3 sequence reads: CASSLATERQYGYTF. CDR3 DNA sequence: TGTGCCAGCAGCTTAGCTACAGAAAGACAATATGGCTACACCTTC.

As concerns this clone: Other DNA sequences in the sample encode the same CDR3. The V and J genes are TRBV10-2 and TRBJ2-1; possible D gene TRBD1, 6 bases. V dropped 9 bases and J dropped 3 bases, with 12 bases sitting between them. Germline CDR1 and CDR2: WSHSY and SAAADI. CDR3 length: 13 residues. The CDR3 DNA is TGCGCCAGTAGTCGACAGGTCTACAATGAGCAGTTCTTC. Its protein is CASSRQVYNEQFF.